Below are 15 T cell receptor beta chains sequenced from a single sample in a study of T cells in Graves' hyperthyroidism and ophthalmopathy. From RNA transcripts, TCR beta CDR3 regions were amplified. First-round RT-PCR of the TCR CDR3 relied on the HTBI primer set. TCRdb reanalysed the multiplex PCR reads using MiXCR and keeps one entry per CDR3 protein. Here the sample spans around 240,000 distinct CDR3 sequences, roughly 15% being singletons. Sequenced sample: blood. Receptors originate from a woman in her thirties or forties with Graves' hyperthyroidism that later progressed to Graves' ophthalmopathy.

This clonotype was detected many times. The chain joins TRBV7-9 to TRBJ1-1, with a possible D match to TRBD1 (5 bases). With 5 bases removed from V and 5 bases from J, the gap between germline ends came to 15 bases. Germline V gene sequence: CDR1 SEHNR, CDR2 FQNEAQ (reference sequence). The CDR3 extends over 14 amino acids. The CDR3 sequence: CASSPAAWGTEAFF. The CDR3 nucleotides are TGTGCCAGCAGCCCCGCGGCCTGGGGGACTGAAGCTTTCTTT.

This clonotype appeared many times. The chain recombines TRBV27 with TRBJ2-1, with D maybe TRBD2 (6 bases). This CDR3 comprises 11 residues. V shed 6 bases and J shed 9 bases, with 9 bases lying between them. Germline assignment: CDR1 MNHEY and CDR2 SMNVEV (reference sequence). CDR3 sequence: CASSRSGEQFF. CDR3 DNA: TGTGCCAGCAGCCGTAGCGGTGAGCAGTTCTTC.

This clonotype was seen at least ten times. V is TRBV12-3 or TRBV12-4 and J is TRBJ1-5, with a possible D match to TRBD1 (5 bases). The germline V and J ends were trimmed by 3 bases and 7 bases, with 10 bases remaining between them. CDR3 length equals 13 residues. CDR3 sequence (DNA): TGTGCCAGCAGTTTCGGCAGGGAACAGCCCCAGCATTTT. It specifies CASSFGREQPQHF.

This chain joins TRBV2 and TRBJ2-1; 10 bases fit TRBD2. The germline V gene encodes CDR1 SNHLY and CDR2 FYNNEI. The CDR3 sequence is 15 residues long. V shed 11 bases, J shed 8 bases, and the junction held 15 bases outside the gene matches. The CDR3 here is CARGGSGRAVDEQFF. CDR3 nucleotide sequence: TGTGCCCGCGGGGGGAGCGGGAGGGCCGTTGATGAGCAGTTCTTC. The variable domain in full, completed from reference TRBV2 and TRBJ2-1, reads EPEVTQTPSHQVTQMGQEVILRCVPISNHLYFYWYRQILGQKVEFLVSFYNNEISEKSEIFDDQFSVERPDGSNFTLKIRSTKLEDSAMYFCARGGSGRAVDEQFFGPGTRLTVL.

In nucleotides, the CDR3 is TGCGCCAGCAGCCATCCCGGACTGGGAACCACTGAAGCTTTCTTT. Translating it yields CASSHPGLGTTEAFF. The chain joins TRBV4-1 to TRBJ1-1; D gene uncertain. V gave up 3 bases and J gave up 4 bases, with 15 bases separating them. The length of the CDR3 is 15 residues. Germline CDR1 and CDR2: MGHRA and YSYEKL.

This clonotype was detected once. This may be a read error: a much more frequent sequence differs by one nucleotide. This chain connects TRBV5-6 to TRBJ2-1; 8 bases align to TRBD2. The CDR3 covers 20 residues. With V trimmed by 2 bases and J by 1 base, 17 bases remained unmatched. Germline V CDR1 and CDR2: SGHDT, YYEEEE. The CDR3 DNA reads TGTGCCAGCAGCTTTATGGGATTAAGCGGGAGCAGTTTATCCTACAATGAGCAGTTCTTC. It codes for CASSFMGLSGSSLSYNEQFF. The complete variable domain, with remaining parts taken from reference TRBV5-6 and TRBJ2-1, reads DAGVTQSPTHLIKTRGQQVTLRCSPKSGHDTVSWYQQALGQGPQFIFQYYEEEERQRGNFPDRFSGHQFPNYSSELNVNALLLGDSALYLCASSFMGLSGSSLSYNEQFFGPGTRLTVL.

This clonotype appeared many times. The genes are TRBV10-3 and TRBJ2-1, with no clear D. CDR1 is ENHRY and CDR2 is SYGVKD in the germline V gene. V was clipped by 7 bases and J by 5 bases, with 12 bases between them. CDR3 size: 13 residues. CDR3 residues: CAITQDLNNEQFF. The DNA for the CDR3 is TGTGCCATCACTCAAGACCTAAACAATGAGCAGTTCTTC.

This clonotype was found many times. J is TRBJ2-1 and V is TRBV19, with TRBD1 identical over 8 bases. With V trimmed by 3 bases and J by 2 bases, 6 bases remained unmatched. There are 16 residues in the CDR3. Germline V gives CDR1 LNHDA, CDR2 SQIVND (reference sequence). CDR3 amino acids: CASSMFGTGTYNEQFF. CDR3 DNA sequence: TGTGCCAGTAGTATGTTCGGGACAGGTACCTACAATGAGCAGTTCTTC.

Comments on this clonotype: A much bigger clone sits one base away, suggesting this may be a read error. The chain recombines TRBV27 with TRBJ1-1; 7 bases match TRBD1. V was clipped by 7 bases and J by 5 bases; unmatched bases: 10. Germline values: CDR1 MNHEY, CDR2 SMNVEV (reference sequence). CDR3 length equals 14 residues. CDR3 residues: CASILNRGTTEAFF. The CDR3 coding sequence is TGTGCCAGCATTTTGAACAGGGGTACGACTGAAGCTTTCTTT.

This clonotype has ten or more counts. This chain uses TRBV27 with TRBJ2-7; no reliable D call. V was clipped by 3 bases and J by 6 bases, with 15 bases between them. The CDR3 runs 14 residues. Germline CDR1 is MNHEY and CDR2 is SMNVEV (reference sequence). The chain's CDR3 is CASSFQAGSSEQYF. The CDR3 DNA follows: TGTGCCAGCAGTTTTCAGGCTGGGTCTTCCGAGCAGTACTTC.

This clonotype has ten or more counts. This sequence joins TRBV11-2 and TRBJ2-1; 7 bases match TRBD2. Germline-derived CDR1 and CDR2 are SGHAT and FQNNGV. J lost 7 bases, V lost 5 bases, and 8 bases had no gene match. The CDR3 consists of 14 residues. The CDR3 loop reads CASSAQSLANEQFF. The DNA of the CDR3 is TGTGCCAGCAGCGCCCAGTCACTAGCGAATGAGCAGTTCTTC.

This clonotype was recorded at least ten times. This CDR3 reads CASSISSGRVYYNEQFF. CDR3 coding DNA: TGTGCCAGTAGTATAAGTAGCGGGAGGGTTTATTACAATGAGCAGTTCTTC. The chain links TRBV19 to TRBJ2-1, with 11 bases that match TRBD2. Germline V CDR1 and CDR2: LNHDA, SQIVND (reference sequence). The CDR3 is 17 amino acids. V dropped 2 bases and J dropped 4; count of bases not matched to a gene: 7.

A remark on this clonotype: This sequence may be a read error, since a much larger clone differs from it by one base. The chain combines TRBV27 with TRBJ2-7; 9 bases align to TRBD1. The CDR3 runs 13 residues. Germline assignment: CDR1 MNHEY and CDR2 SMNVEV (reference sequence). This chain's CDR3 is CASSRQGGYERYF. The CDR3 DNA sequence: TGTGCCAGCAGTCGACAGGGGGGGTACGAGCGGTACTTC.

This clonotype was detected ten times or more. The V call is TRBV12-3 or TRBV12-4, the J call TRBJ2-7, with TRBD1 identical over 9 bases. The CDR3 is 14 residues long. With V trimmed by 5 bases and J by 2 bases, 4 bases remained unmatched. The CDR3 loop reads CASSPGTGTYEQYF. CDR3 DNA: TGTGCCAGCAGTCCCGGGACAGGGACCTACGAGCAGTACTTC.

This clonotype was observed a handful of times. CDR3 DNA sequence: TGTGCCAGTAGTATGGAGATACCGGGACTAGCGGGAGGGCCGGGGGAGCAGTTCTTC. Translation gives CASSMEIPGLAGGPGEQFF. The chain links TRBV19 to TRBJ2-1; TRBD2 matches 16 bases. Germline V gene lookup returns CDR1 LNHDA and CDR2 SQIVND (reference sequence). The CDR3 sequence is 19 residues long. The trim removed 3 bases at V and 10 bases at J, leaving 15 bases unmatched.